These 4 T cell receptor beta chains were all obtained from the same sample, sequenced in a study of T cells in women clearing cervical HPV infection. Clones were sequenced by immunoSEQ multiplex PCR, and TCRdb holds only the in-frame ones, with some missing. The sample data list 30,000 or so clones. Sequencing was done on a sample of blood buffy coat. These receptors were collected from a woman aged 18 to 69 with a cervical HPV16 infection that either progressed to CIN3+ or cleared (not recorded which).

As to this clone: An end of the junction does not agree with germline; a read error may underlie this. With the read ending 3 residues before the CDR3 end, the germline J gene is used to fill in that end. The sample has other DNA sequences that encode this CDR3 too. V gene TRBV6-2 or TRBV6-3 combines with J gene TRBJ1-3; maybe TRBD1 (6 bases). The CDR3 sequence is 15 residues long. Germline values: CDR1 MNHEY, CDR2 SVGEGT. The sequenced part of the CDR3 DNA is TGTGCCACCGATGTATTCCCAGGGGCTGGAAACACG. Its translation: CATDVFPGAGNT. In full, the CDR3 is CATDVFPGAGNTIYF.

Worth noting for this clone: The CDR3 end falls 3 residues outside the read, so it is completed with the germline J gene. This chain links TRBV6-2 or TRBV6-3 with TRBJ2-7; D is unclear. This CDR3 contains 15 residues. V lost 2 bases to trimming and J lost 3 bases, with 14 bases between them. Germline loops: CDR1 MNHEY, CDR2 SVGEGT. The covered CDR3 bases are TGTGCCAGCAGTTACGAGGCGGATTCGGTCTACGAG. It translates to CASSYEADSVYE. The full CDR3 protein reads CASSYEADSVYEQYF.

Notes on this clone: Read coverage stops 3 residues before the CDR3 terminus; the germline J gene supplies the remainder. The chain couples TRBV30 to TRBJ1-2, with TRBD1 matching over 7 bases. The CDR3 covers 14 residues. CDR1 is GTSNPN, CDR2 SVGIG, per germline (reference sequence). V dropped 3 bases and J dropped 1; count of bases not matched to a gene: 5. The covered CDR3 bases are TGTGCCTGGAGAATGACAGGGTATAACTATGGC. Its protein is CAWRMTGYNYG. The whole CDR3 sequence is CAWRMTGYNYGYTF.

Of note for this clone: The read comes to an end 3 residues before the CDR3 does, leaving the germline J gene to fill in the end. The chain combines TRBV19 with TRBJ1-2; a weak D match, TRBD1 (6 bases). CDR3 length equals 17 residues. CDR1 is LNHDA, CDR2 SQIVND, per germline (reference sequence). The part of the CDR3 DNA that was read is TGTGCCAGTAGCCAGCCGGGGGCGAGCGGGGGACACAATGAC. Translated, it gives CASSQPGASGGHND. The full CDR3 protein is CASSQPGASGGHNDYTF.